This T cell receptor beta chain was retrieved from a study of blood T cell repertoires in COVID-19 (dated by TCRdb to 2018 to 2020). Regarding the study in general: The collaborator samples originated in the United States, Italy and Spain and spanned the acute and convalescent phases of COVID-19. The samples were drawn from the first 160 participants of the ongoing ImmuneRACE study and from about 1,200 subjects provided by 6 global collaborators. Nearly every sample came with metadata listing a de-identified subject ID, COVID-19 status, age in years and sex. The prospective study material was composed of cDNA or gDNA derived from T cells, B-cell-depleted T cells, or PBMCs. Deeply sampled blood TCRbeta repertoires from subjects exposed to, actively infected with, or recovered from COVID-19 were included in the dataset. HLA class I and class II types, where available, came from metadata supplied by the sample provider rather than from assay-based typing. The repertoires were released in a freely available public database intended as a resource for research on the immune response to SARS-CoV-2.

The investigation overall reported the following: How much clinical and demographic metadata was included differed by source and by participant, and the metadata was provided uncurated.

TCRbeta CDR3 regions were amplified from genomic DNA by means of the immunoSEQ Assay, a bias-controlled multiplex PCR. Per the source publication's procedure: The number of nucleated cells in each sample was estimated from the amplification of reference gene primers within the assay. To quantify the absolute abundance of each unique TCRbeta CDR3 rearrangement, sequence reads were collapsed and filtered. For each sample, productive Simpson clonality was calculated as the square root of Simpson's diversity index over productive rearrangements. The table was pulled from immuneACCESS by TCRdb, which kept in-frame rearrangements only. Such tables lose some clones; where checked, under half of the loss comes from unresolved V genes, and the rest has no known cause. The V and J calls and clone size were taken over from that table, and D and trimming were inferred from the DNA. The sample table records about 270,000 clones; 65% to 90% of these occur just once. Around 3% of the sample belongs to the ten largest clones.

A note on this clone: Its antigen specificity is not known. Base qualities were left out, and no much larger clone turns up one base away.

Each collaborating institution followed its own protocols to collect whole blood in K2EDTA tubes. Collaborator samples were shipped for TCRbeta analysis as frozen whole blood, isolated PBMCs, or DNA extracted from either sample type. Sequencing input: peripheral blood. The clonotype comes from a woman aged 55-69 years with active or convalescent COVID-19.

CDR3 region: CASSIGLSRQDTQYF. In nucleotides, the sequence is TGTGCCAGTAGTATAGGACTATCCCGTCAAGATACGCAGTATTTT. The chain was built from TRBV19 and TRBJ2-3; TRBD2 is perhaps the D gene, given 5 matching bases. Between the V and J ends, shortened by 1 base and 5 bases respectively, the junction contains 13 bases. The CDR3 numbers 15 residues from cysteine through phenylalanine. The kept DNA is CDR3 alone, 45 bases in frame from the first base. CDR1 and CDR2 are read off the germline V gene (reference sequence) as LNHDA and SQIVND. The reference TRBV19 and TRBJ2-3 proteins fill in what lies around the CDR3, so the full variable domain reads DGGITQSPKYLFRKEGQNVTLSCEQNLNHDAMYWYRQDPGQGLRLIYYSQIVNDFQKGDIAEGYSVSREKKESFPLTVTSAQKNPTAFYLCASSIGLSRQDTQYFGPGTRLTVL.